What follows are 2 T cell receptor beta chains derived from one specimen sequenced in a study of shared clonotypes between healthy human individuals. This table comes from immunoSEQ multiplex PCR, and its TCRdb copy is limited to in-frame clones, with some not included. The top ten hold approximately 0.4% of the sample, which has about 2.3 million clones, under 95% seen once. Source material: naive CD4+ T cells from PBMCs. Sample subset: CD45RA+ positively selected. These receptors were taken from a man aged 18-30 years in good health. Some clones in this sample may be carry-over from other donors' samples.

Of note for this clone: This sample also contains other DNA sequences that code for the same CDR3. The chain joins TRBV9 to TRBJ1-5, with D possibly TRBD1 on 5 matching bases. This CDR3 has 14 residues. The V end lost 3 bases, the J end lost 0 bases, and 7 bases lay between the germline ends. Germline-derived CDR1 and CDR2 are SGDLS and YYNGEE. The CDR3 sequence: CASSARDSNQPQHF. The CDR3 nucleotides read TGTGCCAGCAGCGCCAGGGATAGCAATCAGCCCCAGCATTTT.

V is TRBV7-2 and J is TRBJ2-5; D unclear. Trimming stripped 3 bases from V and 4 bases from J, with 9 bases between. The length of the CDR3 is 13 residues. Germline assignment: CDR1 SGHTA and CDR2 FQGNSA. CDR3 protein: CASSLSTVETQYF. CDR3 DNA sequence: TGTGCCAGCAGCTTGTCTACCGTAGAGACCCAGTACTTC.